Presented here are 11 T cell receptor beta chains from one specimen sequenced in a study of TIL therapy for anti-PD-1-resistant metastatic lung cancer. Sequencing used immunoSEQ v3. Assay used: immunoSEQ multiplex PCR; TCRdb lists only in-frame clones, some missing. The sample has about 95,000 clones; around three fifths are singletons. The time point here: pre-treatment sample, taken before nivolumab and TIL therapy. Pleural nodules or supraclavicular lymph nodes made up most of the excised metastases sampled. This sample comprised tumor tissue, obtained at baseline. The receptors come from a person aged 25-85 years with non-small cell lung cancer.

The chain joins TRBV2 to TRBJ2-5; 7 bases match TRBD1. This CDR3 contains 15 residues. After removal of 3 bases from V and 4 bases from J, the junction contained 8 bases not matched to a gene. Germline V lookup: CDR1 SNHLY, CDR2 FYNNEI. The CDR3 region has the DNA TGTGCCAGCAGTGAGAACAGGGGTTGGGGAGAGACCCAGTACTTC. Translation gives CASSENRGWGETQYF. The full variable domain, rest sourced from reference TRBV2 and TRBJ2-5, is EPEVTQTPSHQVTQMGQEVILRCVPISNHLYFYWYRQILGQKVEFLVSFYNNEISEKSEIFDDQFSVERPDGSNFTLKIRSTKLEDSAMYFCASSENRGWGETQYFGPGTRLLVL.

This clone showed up just once. The genes are TRBV7-3 and TRBJ2-5; 7 bases agree with TRBD1. The CDR3 spans 13 residues. V gave up 5 bases and J gave up 4 bases; unmatched junction bases: 4. Per germline, CDR1 SGHTA and CDR2 FQGTGA. The CDR3 coding sequence is TGTGCCAGCAGCACATCAGGGGGAGAGACCCAGTACTTC. Residues: CASSTSGGETQYF.

This clone appeared a few times. V and J are TRBV18 and TRBJ1-2; D unclear. V was trimmed by 3 bases and J by 4 bases, leaving 12 bases between them. Germline assignment: CDR1 KGHSH and CDR2 LQKENI. The CDR3 is made up of 14 amino acids. This chain's CDR3 is CASSPQDTPYGYTF. The CDR3 DNA follows: TGTGCCAGCTCACCTCAAGACACCCCCTATGGCTACACCTTC.

In its sample, this clone was seen many times. V and J are TRBV4-1 and TRBJ1-1; D remains unclear. V dropped 5 bases and J dropped 4 bases, with 17 bases sitting between them. This CDR3 has 15 amino acids. Germline CDR1 and CDR2: MGHRA and YSYEKL. The CDR3 spells CASSSLRQTGTEAFF. For the CDR3, the DNA is TGCGCCAGCAGCTCGTTGAGGCAGACGGGCACTGAAGCTTTCTTT.

The chain has TRBV20-1 and TRBJ1-5, with D possibly being TRBD1 (6 bases). Trimming cost V 3 bases and J 4 bases, with 16 bases left between them. The CDR3 is 15 amino acids. From germline, CDR1 is DFQATT and CDR2 SNEGSKA (reference sequence). CDR3 loop: CSASSFRTGNQPQHF. CDR3 DNA: TGCAGTGCTAGTAGTTTTCGCACAGGGAATCAGCCCCAGCATTTT.

This chain links TRBV30 with TRBJ2-3; D is undetermined. V lost 3 bases and J 2 bases, leaving 6 bases between the germline ends. The CDR3 contains 12 residues. Germline V gene lookup returns CDR1 GTSNPN and CDR2 SVGIG (reference sequence). DNA for the CDR3: TGTGCCTGGAGGAAGGACACAGATACGCAGTATTTT. Its translation is CAWRKDTDTQYF.

The V gene is TRBV30, the J gene TRBJ1-3, with a tentative D call TRBD1 (6 bases). The CDR3 has 14 residues. Trimming cost V 4 bases and J 8 bases, with 18 bases left between them. The germline gives CDR1 GTSNPN, CDR2 SVGIG (reference sequence). The CDR3 bases are TGTGCCTGGATAGCGGGGGGCGGCGGAGACACCATATATTTT. It yields the protein CAWIAGGGGDTIYF.

The rearrangement uses TRBV5-8 and TRBJ1-5; D possibly corresponds to TRBD1 (5 bases). The CDR3 has 16 amino acids. Germline lookup yields CDR1 SGHTS and CDR2 YDEGEE. V was shortened by 4 bases and J by 0 bases, with 14 bases between the two germline ends. The CDR3 spells CASSLWGRYSNQPQHF. CDR3 bases: TGTGCCAGCAGCCTCTGGGGCAGGTATAGCAATCAGCCCCAGCATTTT.

This clone was recorded a few times. The chain carries TRBV5-4 and TRBJ2-7, with D possibly being TRBD1 (6 bases). The length of the CDR3 is 15 residues. Looked up from germline, CDR1 is SGHNT and CDR2 is YYREEE (reference sequence). Trimming pared 0 bases from V and 1 base from J, leaving 11 bases between. This CDR3 reads CASSLGRGRSYEQYF. Here the CDR3 DNA reads TGTGCCAGCAGCTTGGGCAGGGGTAGATCCTACGAGCAGTACTTC.

This chain joins TRBV5-5 and TRBJ1-2; D might be TRBD1 (6 bases). The length of the CDR3 is 14 residues. Trimming shortened V by 5 bases and J by 5 bases, and 16 bases separated the two germline ends. Germline V CDR1 and CDR2: SGHKS, YYEKEE (reference sequence). The CDR3 region has the DNA TGTGCCAGCAGTTCTGACCTGACAGGTTATGGCTACACCTTC. Protein product: CASSSDLTGYGYTF.

CDR3 nucleotide sequence: TGTGCCAGCAGCCGTAGGGGGCGGAATCAGCCCCAGCATTTT. Translated: CASSRRGRNQPQHF. The rearrangement links TRBV28 to TRBJ1-5; 7 bases are shared with TRBD1. CDR1 is MDHEN, CDR2 SYDVKM, per germline. The V gene end was trimmed by 6 bases and the J gene end by 4 bases; junction bases not matched to a gene: 6. The CDR3 totals 14 residues.